This TCR beta chain originates from a study of cytomegalovirus exposure and HLA in healthy donors (dated by TCRdb to 2016 to 2017). For context, the study as a whole: An earlier analysis of roughly 610 of the donors reported 276 Gb of sequence data and around 110 million unique TCR beta sequences obtained from around 170 million T cells. Donor age, sex, ethnicity and CMV serostatus were collected together with the repertoire data. Using immunosequencing, the study profiled T cell repertoires from about 650 subjects and related those repertoires to cytomegalovirus serostatus. A later analysis re-examined previously published TCR beta repertoires from just over 650 donors and added high-resolution HLA genotyping to investigate patterns of TCR occurrence. Besides the first cohort of around 670 subjects, a separate validation cohort made up of over 95 different subjects was used. Typing coverage varied by locus: 629-630 donors for A, B, C, DRB1 and DQB1; roughly 520 for DQA1; more than 600 for DPA1; more than 450 for DPB1. An early release that covered about 600 HLA-typed donors contained around 300 gigabases of sequencing data and around 85 million unique TCR sequences. HLA typing covered class I and class II loci at four-digit resolution. Of the 398 genotyped donors, roughly 85% fell in the genetic ancestry cluster associated with self-reported Caucasian donors. To predict cytomegalovirus infection status, the study combined high-throughput TCR immunosequencing, statistical association of individual TCRs with disease status, and machine learning. All discovery cohort repertoires had been generated on a single sequencing platform. In the later analysis, no new phenotypic data were used to find candidate immune exposures; instead, reliance was placed on TCR beta sequences and their occurrence across donors. Among 300 to 450 genotyped donors of the cohort, an average of approximately 240,000 unique TCR beta nucleotide sequences were sequenced per donor, around a sixth of them non-productive. An earlier analysis of 587 of the donors applied high-throughput TCR beta sequencing to assess whether each TCR beta V gene segment acted as functional or pseudogenic. In a later genetic analysis, genome-wide SNP genotypes for about 55% of the roughly 700 donors were used, and that subset was treated as a discovery cohort. Five DR-DQ haplotypes were handled as single units for association and clustering, since linkage in the cohort was strong. The study aimed to test whether cataloging public T cell receptors could reveal signatures of past pathogen exposure.

In total, approximately 610 healthy bone marrow donors made up the cohort. Cohort members were all nominally healthy when sampled, although unrecorded immune exposures were likely present. The donor was CMV seropositive and was included in the group of 270 or so seropositive cohort members. A peripheral blood sample was collected from each donor, and TCR beta sequencing was performed on peripheral blood mononuclear cells. Genomic DNA extraction from the blood cell samples was performed with the Qiagen DNeasy Blood Extraction Kit. Overall results and qualifications from the work: A later analysis found that TCR association rates varied across HLA loci, with DRB1 alleles showing the most associated TCRs and HLA-C alleles the fewest. Because the 87-base-pair reads could not distinguish some IMGT-functional V segments, including TRBV6-2 and TRBV6-3, those segments were excluded. An earlier analysis of around 500 of the donors showed that most TCR beta V segments appeared in productive rearrangements either about 87% or about 30% of the time, which broadly matched IMGT annotations. A further reported finding was that TCR beta sequences accurately predicted the HLA-A and HLA-B alleles for most subjects in the first cohort. Because counts were too low, around 17 rarely observed V segments, including chromosome 9 orphons, were left out of the earlier analysis of 500 to 750 of the donors. Because some donors lacked HLA typing at each locus, the association tests relied only on the typed subset. According to the authors, the approach could potentially be generalized to other disease states and immunological phenotypes. In this cohort, only TCR beta chains were sequenced, and detectable features were limited by the absence of alpha or paired-chain data. A later analysis reported that several top co-occurrence clusters appeared linked to parvovirus B19, influenza, CMV and Epstein-Barr virus. While some public TCRs were present in many individuals, most TCR sequences turned up only very rarely across donors. A group of highly shared sequence variants was considered likely to be a technical artifact of the sequencing pipeline. V-gene and J-gene trimming of TCR beta chains was associated with a missense DCLRE1C variant in a later genetic analysis, and the association was replicated in an independent cohort. Correlated functional status among segregating V segments might reflect linkage disequilibrium, but an unknown experimental factor could not be ruled out. Strong co-occurrence of HLA alleles, especially DR and DQ, made assigning TCR associations to individual alleles difficult. In vitro tests confirmed that three of the cytomegalovirus-associated TCR beta chains recognize cytomegalovirus antigens. According to a later genetic analysis, donors in an Asian-associated ancestry cluster had fewer N-insertions in productive TCRs than the approximately 710-donor mean. For the cohort, immune exposure information was limited to CMV serostatus. At a false discovery rate of 0.05, a later analysis linked around 15,000 TCR beta sequences to specific HLA alleles. A later analysis found that HLA-associated TCR beta chains were more clonally expanded and had lower generation probabilities than equally common non-associated chains. The study gave a list of 150 to 200 TCR beta chains associated with cytomegalovirus. Cytomegalovirus status was reported to be diagnosed by the classifier with high specificity and sensitivity in both the original and validation cohorts. Presence/absence analyses assumed roughly uniform sequencing depth across donors, an assumption that may not hold. According to a later analysis, most CMV-associated TCR beta chains appeared to be HLA-restricted, and the HLA associations seemed to be driven largely by CMV exposure.

According to the germline V gene, CDR1 reads SQVTM and CDR2 reads ANQGSEA. CDR3 length: 11 amino acids, cysteine to phenylalanine. The kept DNA is CDR3 alone, 33 bases in frame from the first base. Deletion took 6 bases off V and 6 bases off J, with a span of 8 bases between the germline ends. Library preparation was by the immunoSEQ multiplex PCR assay. For the multiplex PCR, a mixture combining 60 forward primers for TCR Vbeta segments and 13 reverse primers for TCR Jbeta segments was used. The CDR3 region of rearranged TCR beta genes was amplified from genomic DNA by a multiplex PCR assay. Amplified TCR beta libraries were sequenced as 87-base-pair reads on the Illumina HiSeq System. The authors' analysis ran thus. Across the 600 to 700 repertoires, a later analysis counted around 80 million unique TCR beta chains, roughly 11 million of which were shared by at least two donors. To remove PCR and sequencing errors, raw reads were error-corrected and collapsed into unique sequences using a nearest-neighbor algorithm that merged closely related sequences. Alignment of CDR3 sequences to IMGT reference sequences was used to assign V, D and J gene segments. For a sequence to be retained, at least a six-nucleotide match to both a V gene segment and a J gene segment was required. A rearrangement counted as productive if the CDR3 had no stop codons and remained in frame with V and J, and every other rearrangement counted as non-productive. Following IMGT convention, CDR3 was defined as the stretch from the second conserved V-encoded cysteine to the conserved J-encoded phenylalanine. The earlier analysis of some 550 of the donors excluded any sequence lacking an unambiguous match to a single V gene segment. In an earlier analysis of 450 to 750 of the donors, a V segment was called functional when productive rearrangements were above 56.7%, and segregating when the standard deviation between donors exceeded 5%. A statistical classification framework was built to diagnose cytomegalovirus status from the catalog of TCR beta chain sequences. A later analysis assigned V and J genes by comparing TCR nucleotide sequences with IMGT/GENE-DB human TR gene sequences. The TCRdist pipeline was used in a later analysis to assign CDR3 sequences and most-parsimonious VDJ recombination scenarios. In a later analysis, each TCR beta chain was defined by its CDR3 amino acid sequence together with its V-gene family, and reads without a unique V-gene family were excluded. To address suspected cross-contamination and a sequencing artifact, a later analysis removed a few hundred highly shared, low-generation-probability nucleotide sequences. A later analysis calculated a clonal expansion index for each public chain from normalized within-repertoire ranks of inferred template counts. Generation probabilities in a later analysis came from a VDJ recombination model fitted to out-of-frame rearrangements, and those results were checked against IGoR. Hypergeometric tests were used in a later analysis to score TCR-TCR, TCR-HLA and TCR-CMV co-occurrence, with a repertoire-size bias correction applied to the TCR pairs. A later analysis estimated false discovery rates by permuting HLA or CMV assignments 20 times. In a later analysis, co-occurring TCRs were grouped with DBSCAN, and TCRdist sequence similarity was added when clustering was performed within HLA-allele-positive subsets. Repertoires with fewer than 30,000 or more than 120,000 public chains, plus five repertoires with anomalous nucleotide sharing, were excluded from co-occurrence clustering. Imported from immuneACCESS, the table was reduced by TCRdb to in-frame sequences with V and J called. These copies leave out some clones; in studies compared against another copy, an unresolved V gene accounts for under half, and the cause of the remainder is not known. The D gene and trimming were derived from the DNA, and the V and J assignments and clone size from that table. The sample includes some 120,000 clones, with 76% observed a single time. The biggest ten clones account for 9.5% to 15% of the sample.

As for this clone: What this receptor recognizes is not known. Within one base of it there is no much larger clone, and no base qualities were kept.

Sequencing used PBMCs. Recombination linked TRBV29-1 to TRBJ2-2; D gene: possibly TRBD1, on 5 matching bases. The clonotype was recovered from a woman aged 40-49 years in good health and CMV-seropositive. The sequenced DNA is TGCAGCGTCCAAGGGGCCGGGGAGCTGTTTTTT. This is translated as CSVQGAGELFF.